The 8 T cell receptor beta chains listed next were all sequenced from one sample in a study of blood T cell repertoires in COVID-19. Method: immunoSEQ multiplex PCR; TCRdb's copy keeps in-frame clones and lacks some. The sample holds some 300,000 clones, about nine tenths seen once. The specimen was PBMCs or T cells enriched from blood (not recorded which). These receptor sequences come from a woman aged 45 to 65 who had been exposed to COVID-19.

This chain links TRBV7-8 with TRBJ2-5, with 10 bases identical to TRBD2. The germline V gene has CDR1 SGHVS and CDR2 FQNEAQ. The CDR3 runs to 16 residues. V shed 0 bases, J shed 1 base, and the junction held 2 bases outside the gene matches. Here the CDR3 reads CASSLAVAGGQETQYF. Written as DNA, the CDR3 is TGTGCCAGCAGCTTAGCTGTAGCGGGGGGCCAAGAGACCCAGTACTTC.

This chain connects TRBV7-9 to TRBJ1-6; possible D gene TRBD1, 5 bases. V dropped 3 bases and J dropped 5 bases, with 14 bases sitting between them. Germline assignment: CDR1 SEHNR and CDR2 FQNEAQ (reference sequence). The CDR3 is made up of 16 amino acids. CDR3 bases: TGTGCCAGCAGCTTTACAGGCAGGGATGATAATTCACCCCTCCACTTT. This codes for CASSFTGRDDNSPLHF. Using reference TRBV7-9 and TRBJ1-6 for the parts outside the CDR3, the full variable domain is DTGVSQNPRHKITKRGQNVTFRCDPISEHNRLYWYRQTLGQGPEFLTYFQNEAQLEKSRLLSDRFSAERPKGSFSTLEIQRTEQGDSAMYLCASSFTGRDDNSPLHFGNGTRLTVT.

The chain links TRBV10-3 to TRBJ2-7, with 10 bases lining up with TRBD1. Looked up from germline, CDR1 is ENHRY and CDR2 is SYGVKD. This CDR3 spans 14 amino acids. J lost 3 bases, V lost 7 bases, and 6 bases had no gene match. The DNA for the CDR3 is TGTGCCATCAATGCCGGGACAGGGGTCTACGAGCAGTACTTC. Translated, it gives CAINAGTGVYEQYF.

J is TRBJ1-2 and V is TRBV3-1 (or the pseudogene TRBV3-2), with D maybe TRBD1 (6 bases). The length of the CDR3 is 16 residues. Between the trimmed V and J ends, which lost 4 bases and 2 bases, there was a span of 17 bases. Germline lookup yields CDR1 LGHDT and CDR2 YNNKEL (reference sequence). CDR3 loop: CASSPPGRGANYGYTF. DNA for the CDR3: TGTGCCAGCAGCCCCCCAGGCAGGGGAGCCAACTATGGCTACACCTTC.

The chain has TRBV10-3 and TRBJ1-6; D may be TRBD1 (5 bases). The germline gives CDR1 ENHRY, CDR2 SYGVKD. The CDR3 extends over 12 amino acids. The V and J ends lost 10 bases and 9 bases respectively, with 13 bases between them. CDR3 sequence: CASGTASSPLHF. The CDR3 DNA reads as TGTGCCAGCGGGACCGCTTCTTCACCCCTCCACTTT.

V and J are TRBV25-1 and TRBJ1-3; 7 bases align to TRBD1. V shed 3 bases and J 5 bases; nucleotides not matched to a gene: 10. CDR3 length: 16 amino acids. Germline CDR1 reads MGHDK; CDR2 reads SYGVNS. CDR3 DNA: TGTGCCAGCAGTGATCCAGGGGGAAATCCCAGAAACACCATATATTTT. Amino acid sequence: CASSDPGGNPRNTIYF.

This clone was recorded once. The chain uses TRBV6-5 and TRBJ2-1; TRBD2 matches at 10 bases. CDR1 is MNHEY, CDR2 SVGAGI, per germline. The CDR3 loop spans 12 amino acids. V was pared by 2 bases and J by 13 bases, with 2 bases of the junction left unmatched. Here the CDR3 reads CASSYTSGAQFF. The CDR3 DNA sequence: TGTGCCAGCAGTTACACTAGCGGGGCTCAGTTCTTC.

The CDR3 here is CSASFLAGMETQYF. CDR3 DNA sequence: TGCAGTGCTAGTTTCCTAGCGGGGATGGAGACCCAGTACTTC. V gene TRBV20-1 combines with J gene TRBJ2-5, with 9 bases lining up with TRBD2. This CDR3 is built from 14 residues. CDR1 DFQATT and CDR2 SNEGSKA come from the germline V gene (reference sequence). With 3 bases clipped from V and 5 bases from J, the junction kept 7 bases outside the gene matches.